This T cell receptor (beta chain) comes out of a study of T cells of healthy individuals. The V gene end was trimmed by 4 bases and the J gene end by 1 base; junction bases not matched to a gene: 6. CDR3 length: 15 amino acids. The germline V gene has CDR1 SGHRS and CDR2 YFSETQ. TCRdb analysed the 5' RACE reads with MiXCR anew, one entry per CDR3 protein. This table holds roughly 87,000 distinct CDR3 sequences, under 20% found once. The V and J genes are TRBV5-1 and TRBJ1-1; 8 nucleotides agree with TRBD1. The sequence was collected from a human donor in good health. DNA for the CDR3: TGCGCCAGCAGCCCCGGGACAGGAGAGAACACTGAAGCTTTCTTT. Its protein is CASSPGTGENTEAFF.